This T cell receptor (beta chain) was sequenced in a study of control samples from healthy donors and cancer patients (dated by TCRdb to 2018 to 2021). A note on this clone: Its antigen remains undetermined. Base-call qualities are not available, and no considerably larger clone is one nucleotide away.

CDR1 LNHDA and CDR2 SQIVND were looked up in the germline V gene (reference sequence). V and J are truncated by 3 bases and 5 bases respectively, leaving an intervening sequence of 10 bases. Including the terminal cysteine and phenylalanine, the CDR3 comprises 13 residues. Only CDR3 DNA remains: 39 bases, in frame from the first base. The receptor library was made with the immunoSEQ multiplex PCR assay. The table was pulled from immuneACCESS by TCRdb, which kept in-frame rearrangements only. Such tables lose some clones; where checked, under half of the loss comes from unresolved V genes, and the rest has no known cause. This sample gives about 140,000 clones in total; 92% of them show up just once. In total, the top ten clones hold 11% of the sample.

The sample consisted of blood. This chain is built from TRBV19 and TRBJ1-1; too little of a D gene remains to name it. This clonotype was obtained from a man younger than 40 in good health. The bases are TGTGCCAGTAGTATGGGTGTCGCGACTGAAGCTTTCTTT. It encodes CASSMGVATEAFF.